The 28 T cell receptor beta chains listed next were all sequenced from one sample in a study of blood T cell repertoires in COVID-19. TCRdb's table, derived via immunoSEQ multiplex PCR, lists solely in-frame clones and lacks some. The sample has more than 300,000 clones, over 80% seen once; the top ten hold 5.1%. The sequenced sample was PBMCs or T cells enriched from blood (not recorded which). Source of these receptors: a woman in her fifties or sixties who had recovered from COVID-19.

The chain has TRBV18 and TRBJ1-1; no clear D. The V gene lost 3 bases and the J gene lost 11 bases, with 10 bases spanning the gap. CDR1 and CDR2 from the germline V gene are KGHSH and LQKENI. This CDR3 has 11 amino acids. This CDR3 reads CASSPSPVAFF. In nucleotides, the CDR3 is TGTGCCAGCTCACCCTCCCCCGTGGCTTTCTTT.

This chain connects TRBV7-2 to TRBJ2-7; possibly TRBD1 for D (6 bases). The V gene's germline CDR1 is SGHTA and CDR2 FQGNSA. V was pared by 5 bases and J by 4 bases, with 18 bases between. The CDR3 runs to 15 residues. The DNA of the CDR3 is TGTGCCAGCAGCCCGAGCCACAACAGGGTATACGAGCAGTACTTC. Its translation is CASSPSHNRVYEQYF.

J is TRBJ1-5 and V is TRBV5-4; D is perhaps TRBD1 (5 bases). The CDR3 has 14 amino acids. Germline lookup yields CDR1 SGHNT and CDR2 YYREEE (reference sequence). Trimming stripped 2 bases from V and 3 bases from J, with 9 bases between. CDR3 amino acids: CASSFQGLNQPQHF. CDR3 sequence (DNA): TGTGCCAGCAGCTTTCAGGGCCTCAATCAGCCCCAGCATTTT.

CDR3 sequence (DNA): TGTGCCAGCAGCCCCGGGGGGACACTAGCCCCGGAGGAGACCCAGTACTTC. Its translation: CASSPGGTLAPEETQYF. The gene calls are TRBV11-2 and TRBJ2-5, with D perhaps matching TRBD2 (7 bases). V was cut by 5 bases and J by 5 bases, with 24 bases left in between. Germline CDR1 and CDR2: SGHAT and FQNNGV. The CDR3 runs 17 residues.

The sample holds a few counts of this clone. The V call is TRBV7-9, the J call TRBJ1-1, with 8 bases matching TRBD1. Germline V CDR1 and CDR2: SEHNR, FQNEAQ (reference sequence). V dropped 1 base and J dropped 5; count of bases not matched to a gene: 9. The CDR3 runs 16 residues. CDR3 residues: CASSLDRGVLRTEAFF. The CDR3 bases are TGTGCCAGCAGCTTAGACAGGGGGGTCCTGCGGACTGAAGCTTTCTTT.

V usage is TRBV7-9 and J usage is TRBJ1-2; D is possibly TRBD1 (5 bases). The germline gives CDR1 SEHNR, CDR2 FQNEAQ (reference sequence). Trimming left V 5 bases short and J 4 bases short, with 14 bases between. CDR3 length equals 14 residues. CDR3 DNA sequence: TGTGCCAGCAGCCCCTCCCAGGGATCCTATGGCTACACCTTC. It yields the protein CASSPSQGSYGYTF.

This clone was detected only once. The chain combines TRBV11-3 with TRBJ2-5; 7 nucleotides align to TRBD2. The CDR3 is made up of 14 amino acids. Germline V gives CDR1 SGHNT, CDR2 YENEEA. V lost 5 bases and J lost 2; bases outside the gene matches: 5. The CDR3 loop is CASSPTAGQETQYF. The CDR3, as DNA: TGTGCCAGCAGCCCCACAGCGGGACAAGAGACCCAGTACTTC.

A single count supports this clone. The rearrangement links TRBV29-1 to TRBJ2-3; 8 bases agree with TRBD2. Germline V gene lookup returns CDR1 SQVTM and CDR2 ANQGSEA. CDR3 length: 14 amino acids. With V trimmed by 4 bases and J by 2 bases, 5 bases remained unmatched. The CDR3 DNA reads TGCAGCGTTGGCACGGGGGGGAACACAGATACGCAGTATTTT. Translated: CSVGTGGNTDTQYF.

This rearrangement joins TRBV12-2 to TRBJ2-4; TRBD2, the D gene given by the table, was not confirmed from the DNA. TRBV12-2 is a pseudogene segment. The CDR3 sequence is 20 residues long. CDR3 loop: CASRFIPSGRELYAKNIQYF. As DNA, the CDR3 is TGTGCAAGTCGCTTTATCCCCAGCGGGAGGGAGTTGTATGCCAAAAACATTCAGTACTTC.

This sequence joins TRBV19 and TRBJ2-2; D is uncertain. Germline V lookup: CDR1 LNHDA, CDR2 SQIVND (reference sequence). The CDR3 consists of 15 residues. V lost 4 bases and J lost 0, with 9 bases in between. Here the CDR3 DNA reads TGTGCCAGTAGTACCTTAGTGTCGAACACCGGGGAGCTGTTTTTT. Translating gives CASSTLVSNTGELFF.

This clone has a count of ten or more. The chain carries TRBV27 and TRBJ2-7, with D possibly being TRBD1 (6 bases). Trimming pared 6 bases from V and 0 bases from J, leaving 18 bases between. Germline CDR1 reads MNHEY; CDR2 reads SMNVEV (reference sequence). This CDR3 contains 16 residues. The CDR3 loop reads CASSSPRTASSYEQYF. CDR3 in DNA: TGTGCCAGCAGCAGCCCCCGGACAGCTAGCTCCTACGAGCAGTACTTC.

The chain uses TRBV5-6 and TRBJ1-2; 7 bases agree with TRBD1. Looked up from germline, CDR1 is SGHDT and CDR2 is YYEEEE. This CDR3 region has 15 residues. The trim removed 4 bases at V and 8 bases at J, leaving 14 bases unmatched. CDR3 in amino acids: CASSKRDSFLGGYTF. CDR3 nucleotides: TGTGCCAGCAGCAAAAGGGACAGCTTTTTAGGAGGCTACACCTTC.

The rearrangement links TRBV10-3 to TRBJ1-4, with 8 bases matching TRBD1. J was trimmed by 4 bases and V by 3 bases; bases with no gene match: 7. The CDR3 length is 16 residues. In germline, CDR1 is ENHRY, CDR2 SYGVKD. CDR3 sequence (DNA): TGTGCCATCAGTGAATCGGGGACAGGAATTAATGAAAAACTGTTTTTT. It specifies CAISESGTGINEKLFF.

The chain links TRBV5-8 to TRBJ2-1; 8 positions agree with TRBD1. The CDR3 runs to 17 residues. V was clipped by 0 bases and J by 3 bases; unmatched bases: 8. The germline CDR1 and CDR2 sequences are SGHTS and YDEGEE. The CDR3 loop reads CASSLDRQGSIYNEQFF. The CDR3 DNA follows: TGTGCCAGCAGCTTGGACCGACAGGGGTCGATCTACAATGAGCAGTTCTTC.

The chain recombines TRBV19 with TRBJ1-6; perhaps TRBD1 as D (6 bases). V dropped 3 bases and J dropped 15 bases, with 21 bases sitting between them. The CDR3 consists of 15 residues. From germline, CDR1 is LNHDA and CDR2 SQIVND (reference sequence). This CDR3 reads CASSISGQGSRLLHF. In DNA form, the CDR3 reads TGTGCCAGTAGTATTTCGGGGCAGGGGAGTCGGCTCCTCCACTTT.

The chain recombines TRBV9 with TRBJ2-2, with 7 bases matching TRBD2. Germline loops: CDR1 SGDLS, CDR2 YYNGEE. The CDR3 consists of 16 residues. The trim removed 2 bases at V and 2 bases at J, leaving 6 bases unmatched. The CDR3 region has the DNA TGTGCCAGCAGCGTCCGCGGGGGACCTAACACCGGGGAGCTGTTTTTT. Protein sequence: CASSVRGGPNTGELFF.

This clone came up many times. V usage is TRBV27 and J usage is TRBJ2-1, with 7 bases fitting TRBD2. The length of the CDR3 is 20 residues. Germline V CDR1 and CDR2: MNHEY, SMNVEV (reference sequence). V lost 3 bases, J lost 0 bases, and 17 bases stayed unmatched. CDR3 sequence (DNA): TGTGCCAGCAGTTTTATGGGGATGGCTAGCGGATATACCTCCTACAATGAGCAGTTCTTC. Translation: CASSFMGMASGYTSYNEQFF.

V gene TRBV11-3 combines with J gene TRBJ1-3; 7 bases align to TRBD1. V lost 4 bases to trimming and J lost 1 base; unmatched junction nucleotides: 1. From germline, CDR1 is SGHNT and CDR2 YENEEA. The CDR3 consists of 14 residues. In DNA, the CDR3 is TGTGCCAGCAGCTCGACAGGGTCTGGAAACACCATATATTTT. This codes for CASSSTGSGNTIYF. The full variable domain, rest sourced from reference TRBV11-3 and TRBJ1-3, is EAGVVQSPRYKIIEKKQPVAFWCNPISGHNTLYWYLQNLGQGPELLIRYENEEAVDDSQLPKDRFSAERLKGVDSTLKIQPAELGDSAVYLCASSSTGSGNTIYFGEGSWLTVV.

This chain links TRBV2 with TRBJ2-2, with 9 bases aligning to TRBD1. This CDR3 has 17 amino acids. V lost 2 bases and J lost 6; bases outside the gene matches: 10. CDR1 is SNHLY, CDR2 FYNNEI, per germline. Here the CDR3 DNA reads TGTGCCAGCAGTGAACCCCCCGGGACAGGGCTCTCCGGGGAGCTGTTTTTT. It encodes CASSEPPGTGLSGELFF.

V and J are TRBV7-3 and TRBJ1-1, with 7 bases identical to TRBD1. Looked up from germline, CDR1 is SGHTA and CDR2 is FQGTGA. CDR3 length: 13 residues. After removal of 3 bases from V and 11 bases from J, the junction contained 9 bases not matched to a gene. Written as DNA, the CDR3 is TGTGCCAGCAGCTTGGGACAGACGGGGACGGCTTTCTTT. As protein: CASSLGQTGTAFF.

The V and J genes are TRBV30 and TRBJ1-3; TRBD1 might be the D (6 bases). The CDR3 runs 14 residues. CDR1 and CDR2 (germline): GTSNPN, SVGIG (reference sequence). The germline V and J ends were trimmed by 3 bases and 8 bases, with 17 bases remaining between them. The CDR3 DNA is TGTGCCTGGAGGAACAGGGTCTCCTTGCACACCATATATTTT. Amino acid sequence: CAWRNRVSLHTIYF.

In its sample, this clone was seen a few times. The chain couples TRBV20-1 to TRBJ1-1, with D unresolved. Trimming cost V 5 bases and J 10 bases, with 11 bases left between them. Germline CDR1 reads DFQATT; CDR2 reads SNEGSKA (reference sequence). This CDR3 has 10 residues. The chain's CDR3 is CSARGHGAFF. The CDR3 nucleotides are TGCAGTGCTCGTGGGCATGGAGCTTTCTTT.

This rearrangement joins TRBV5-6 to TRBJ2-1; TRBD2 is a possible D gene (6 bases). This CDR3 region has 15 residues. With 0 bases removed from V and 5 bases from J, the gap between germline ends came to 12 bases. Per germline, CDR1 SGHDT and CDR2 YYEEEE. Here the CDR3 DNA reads TGTGCCAGCAGCTTGGTGGGGACTGGGAACAATGAGCAGTTCTTC. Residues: CASSLVGTGNNEQFF. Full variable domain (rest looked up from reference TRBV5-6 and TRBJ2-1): DAGVTQSPTHLIKTRGQQVTLRCSPKSGHDTVSWYQQALGQGPQFIFQYYEEEERQRGNFPDRFSGHQFPNYSSELNVNALLLGDSALYLCASSLVGTGNNEQFFGPGTRLTVL.

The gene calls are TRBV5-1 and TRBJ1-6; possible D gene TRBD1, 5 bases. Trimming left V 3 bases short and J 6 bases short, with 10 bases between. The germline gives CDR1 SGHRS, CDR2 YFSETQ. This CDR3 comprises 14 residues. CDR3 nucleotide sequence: TGCGCCAGCAGCTCGGACACCATTAATTCACCCCTCCACTTT. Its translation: CASSSDTINSPLHF.

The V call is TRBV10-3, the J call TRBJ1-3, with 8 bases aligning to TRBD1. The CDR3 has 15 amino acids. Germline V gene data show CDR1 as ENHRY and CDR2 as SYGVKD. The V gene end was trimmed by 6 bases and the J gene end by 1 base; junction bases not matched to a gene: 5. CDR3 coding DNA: TGTGCCATCAGGGCAGGGGGCGTATCTGGAAACACCATATATTTT. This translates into CAIRAGGVSGNTIYF.

The CDR3 loop reads CSALLTDTQYF. The CDR3 nucleotides read TGCAGCGCCCTACTCACAGATACGCAGTATTTT. The chain uses TRBV29-1 and TRBJ2-3; D not resolved. This CDR3 has 11 residues. Trimming removed 7 bases at V and 2 bases at J, with 7 bases between. Germline CDR1 reads SQVTM; CDR2 reads ANQGSEA.

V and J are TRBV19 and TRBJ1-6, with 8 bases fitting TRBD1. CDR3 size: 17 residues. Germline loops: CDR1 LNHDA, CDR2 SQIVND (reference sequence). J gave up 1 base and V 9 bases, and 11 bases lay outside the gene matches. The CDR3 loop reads CASQVQGASSYNSPLHF. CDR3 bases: TGTGCCAGCCAAGTGCAGGGGGCAAGTTCCTATAATTCACCCCTCCACTTT.

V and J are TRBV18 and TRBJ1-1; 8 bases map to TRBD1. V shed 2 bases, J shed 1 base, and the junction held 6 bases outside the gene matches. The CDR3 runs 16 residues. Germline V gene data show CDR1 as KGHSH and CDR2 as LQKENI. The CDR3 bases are TGTGCCAGCTCACCATTGCAGGGGGCGACGAACACTGAAGCTTTCTTT. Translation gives CASSPLQGATNTEAFF.